Listed below are T cell receptor beta chains from one sample, sequenced in a study of blood T cell repertoires in COVID-19. Assay used: immunoSEQ multiplex PCR; TCRdb lists only in-frame clones, some missing. The data show 200,000 to 250,000 clones, with around 84% seen just once and about 20% held by the top ten. Specimen: peripheral blood. These receptors were collected from a man aged 25-45 years with active or convalescent COVID-19. Both conserved end residues are part of each CDR3. D genes are given only for firm matches. A clone size is listed for some rows: how often the clone was seen (once, few, many), or a class if it is expanded.

V gene,CDR3 length,clone size,J gene,D gene,CDR3 DNA,CDR3 protein
TRBV7-2,16,.,TRBJ2-3,TRBD2,TGTGCCAGCAGCTCAAGGACTAGCGGGAGAACGGATACGCAGTATTTT,CASSSRTSGRTDTQYF
TRBV4-3,15,few,TRBJ1-2,.,TGCGCCAGCAGCCAAAATCGGGTGGGTACCTATGGCTACACCTTC,CASSQNRVGTYGYTF
TRBV3-1/TRBV3-2,12,.,TRBJ1-1,TRBD1,TGTGCCAGCAGCCAAGGGACAGGGAGGGCTTTCTTT,CASSQGTGRAFF
TRBV20-1,14,.,TRBJ1-1,TRBD1,TGCAGTGCTAGTGACAGGGGGAAGAACACTGAAGCTTTCTTT,CSASDRGKNTEAFF
TRBV18,15,.,TRBJ2-3,TRBD2,TGTGCCAGCTCACCAGTAGCGGGAAGCCCGGATACGCAGTATTTT,CASSPVAGSPDTQYF
TRBV4-3,18,.,TRBJ2-3,TRBD1,TGCGCCAGCAGCCAAGGCCCAACAGGGGGCCCGAACACAGATACGCAGTATTTT,CASSQGPTGGPNTDTQYF
TRBV5-4,14,.,TRBJ1-6,TRBD1,TGTGCCAGCAGCTTGAACAGGGGGCGATCACCCCTCCACTTT,CASSLNRGRSPLHF
TRBV27,15,.,TRBJ2-7,TRBD1,TGTGCCAGCAGTTTATCCGGGACAGGGCCTTACGAGCAGTACTTC,CASSLSGTGPYEQYF
TRBV18,17,.,TRBJ2-2,TRBD1,TGTGCCAGCTCAACCACCGTTCCAGGGGGGAACACCGGGGAGCTGTTTTTT,CASSTTVPGGNTGELFF
TRBV9,14,.,TRBJ2-3,.,TGTGCCAGCAGCGTAGCGAGGGAGGGGGGTACGCAGTATTTT,CASSVAREGGTQYF
TRBV5-8,13,.,TRBJ1-1,.,TGTGCCAGCAGCCCCGGACAGCTTCTTGAAGCTTTCTTT,CASSPGQLLEAFF
TRBV10-3,14,.,TRBJ2-7,.,TGTGCCATCTCCTCCAAGGGGTCACCGTACGAGCAGTACTTC,CAISSKGSPYEQYF
TRBV13,18,.,TRBJ1-4,TRBD1,TGTGCCAGCAGCAATGCGCCTGCCTCCGGGACAGGGGACGAAAAACTGTTTTTT,CASSNAPASGTGDEKLFF
TRBV27,14,.,TRBJ1-5,TRBD1,TGTGCCAGCGCCTCAGGGGGCGTTAGGCAGCCCCAGCATTTT,CASASGGVRQPQHF
TRBV4-1,14,.,TRBJ2-3,.,TGCGCCAGCAGCCTCGGGGGAGCTACAGATACGCAGTATTTT,CASSLGGATDTQYF
TRBV28,14,.,TRBJ1-3,.,TGTGCCAGCCGGTTGGGGGGGCGGGCGGACACCATATATTTT,CASRLGGRADTIYF
TRBV25-1,14,few,TRBJ2-3,TRBD1,TGTGCCAGCGGGAATACAGGGGGTACAGATACGCAGTATTTT,CASGNTGGTDTQYF
TRBV5-1,13,.,TRBJ2-2,.,TGCGCCAGCAGCCTGGACGGAGTAGGGGAGCTGTTTTTT,CASSLDGVGELFF
TRBV2,15,.,TRBJ2-1,TRBD2,TGTGCCAGCAGTCAGAGCGGGACTCCCGGAGGGGAGCAGTTCTTC,CASSQSGTPGGEQFF
TRBV18,15,.,TRBJ2-1,.,TGTGCCAGCTCACCACCCGGGACAATCTACAATGAGCAGTTCTTC,CASSPPGTIYNEQFF
TRBV2,13,.,TRBJ2-3,TRBD1,TGTGCCAGCGCCAGGGGGAATACAGATACGCAGTATTTT,CASARGNTDTQYF
TRBV4-2,14,few,TRBJ1-5,TRBD1,TGTGCCAGCAGCCTGACAGGGGCGGGTCAGCCCCAGCATTTT,CASSLTGAGQPQHF
TRBV6-2/TRBV6-3,15,.,TRBJ2-7,TRBD2,TGTGCCAGCAGCCACAGACTAGCTTTAGGCTACGAGCAGTACTTC,CASSHRLALGYEQYF
TRBV10-3,13,.,TRBJ2-7,.,TGTGCCATCAGTGTGGACACCCGCTACGAGCAGTACTTC,CAISVDTRYEQYF
TRBV14,11,.,TRBJ2-1,.,TGTGCCAGCAGCCAATTCGATGAGCAGTTCTTC,CASSQFDEQFF
TRBV7-9,18,once,TRBJ2-3,TRBD1,TGTGCCAGCAGCTTACCAGGGGGCGGGTTGCGGGGCACAGATACGCAGTATTTT,CASSLPGGGLRGTDTQYF
TRBV14,18,.,TRBJ2-3,TRBD2,TGTGCCAGCAGCCGACTGGGACTAGCGGCTACTAGCACAGATACGCAGTATTTT,CASSRLGLAATSTDTQYF
TRBV5-6,16,.,TRBJ2-1,TRBD1,TGTGCCAGCAGCTCTCTCGGGACAGGGGATATCAATGAGCAGTTCTTC,CASSSLGTGDINEQFF
TRBV7-6,17,.,TRBJ2-1,TRBD2,TGTGCCAGCAGCCCTAGAACCGGGACTAGCTCCTACAATGAGCAGTTCTTC,CASSPRTGTSSYNEQFF
TRBV30,12,few,TRBJ2-1,.,TGTGCCTGGAGTCGGGATCACAATGAGCAGTTCTTC,CAWSRDHNEQFF
TRBV29-1,15,.,TRBJ1-4,.,TGCAGCGTTGAAGATCGGGGGGCAACTAATGAAAAACTGTTTTTT,CSVEDRGATNEKLFF
TRBV4-3,16,.,TRBJ1-4,TRBD1,TGCGCCAGCAGCCGGGACAGGACTTCAACTAATGAAAAACTGTTTTTT,CASSRDRTSTNEKLFF
TRBV12-5,12,few,TRBJ2-4,.,TGTGCTAGTGCCCGTGAAGGGGACATTCAGTACTTC,CASAREGDIQYF
TRBV29-1,15,.,TRBJ2-7,TRBD2,TGCAGCGTCCCCGGCCCAGGACTAGCGACGTACGAGCAGTACTTC,CSVPGPGLATYEQYF
TRBV4-2,16,once,TRBJ2-7,TRBD2,TGTGCCAGCAGCCAAGAGGCTCTAGCGGGGGCCTACGAGCAGTACTTC,CASSQEALAGAYEQYF
TRBV9,18,.,TRBJ2-3,TRBD2,TGTGCCAGCAGCGTAGCTGGCGGACTAGCGGTAGGCACAGATACGCAGTATTTT,CASSVAGGLAVGTDTQYF
TRBV3-1/TRBV3-2,16,.,TRBJ2-1,.,TGTGCCAGCCAAAAAGAAGGGGTGCCAGGTTCTCGTGAGCAGTTCTTC,CASQKEGVPGSREQFF
TRBV7-3,15,.,TRBJ2-2,.,TGTGCCAGCAGCCGGGGGGCTCTGAAGACCGGGGAGCTGTTTTTT,CASSRGALKTGELFF
TRBV7-2,16,.,TRBJ2-1,TRBD2,TGTGCCAGCAGCGATAACCCGGGACTAGCGCAGAATGAGCAGTTCTTC,CASSDNPGLAQNEQFF
TRBV7-9,14,.,TRBJ2-1,TRBD1,TGTGCCAGCAGCCGACAGGGTATGAGCAATGAGCAGTTCTTC,CASSRQGMSNEQFF
TRBV5-1,16,.,TRBJ2-7,TRBD2,TGCGCCAGCAGCTTGGAGCCTAGCGGGGGGGCCTACGAGCAGTACTTC,CASSLEPSGGAYEQYF
TRBV28,14,.,TRBJ2-7,.,TGTGCCAGCAGTTTGCAGGGTAGTGGGTACGAGCAGTACTTC,CASSLQGSGYEQYF
TRBV6-2/TRBV6-3,16,.,TRBJ1-5,.,TGTGCCAGCAGTCTCCACATTCCCGTATCCGGGCAGCCCCAGCATTTT,CASSLHIPVSGQPQHF
TRBV11-3,14,.,TRBJ1-1,.,TGTGCCAGCAGCGAGGGGGGGAGCTTGGCTGAAGCTTTCTTT,CASSEGGSLAEAFF
TRBV25-1,13,.,TRBJ2-7,TRBD2,TGTGCCAGCAGTGCCCCCGGGGGGTACGAGCAGTACTTC,CASSAPGGYEQYF
TRBV14,16,.,TRBJ2-1,TRBD1,TGTGCCAGCAGCCAACTCAGGGGGCACTCCTACAATGAGCAGTTCTTC,CASSQLRGHSYNEQFF
TRBV4-3,16,.,TRBJ2-1,TRBD2,TGCGCCAGCAGCCAAGATGCAGCGGGGGCCTACAATGAGCAGTTCTTC,CASSQDAAGAYNEQFF
TRBV7-6,15,few,TRBJ1-4,.,TGTGCCAGCACCAAACTCACAGCAACTAATGAAAAACTGTTTTTT,CASTKLTATNEKLFF
TRBV6-5,12,.,TRBJ2-7,TRBD2,TGTGCCACCGGGGGGAGTCCCTACGAGCAGTACTTC,CATGGSPYEQYF
TRBV5-1,16,.,TRBJ2-2,.,TGCGCCAGCAGCTTGATTTCAGGTCGGAACACCGGGGAGCTGTTTTTT,CASSLISGRNTGELFF
TRBV4-1,17,.,TRBJ2-3,TRBD2,TGCGCCAGCAGCCATGAAAGACTAGCGGGAGACGCAGATACGCAGTATTTT,CASSHERLAGDADTQYF
TRBV6-2/TRBV6-3,15,.,TRBJ1-5,.,TGTGCCAGCAGTTGGGGGGGCGGGAGCAATCAGCCCCAGCATTTT,CASSWGGGSNQPQHF
TRBV20-1,15,.,TRBJ2-1,TRBD2,TGCAGTGCTAGTACGATAGCGGGGGGTTACAATGAGCAGTTCTTC,CSASTIAGGYNEQFF
TRBV4-3,14,.,TRBJ2-7,TRBD2,TGCGCCAGCAGCCTAAGCGGGGGGTTTCCCGAGCAGTACTTC,CASSLSGGFPEQYF
TRBV23-1,15,.,TRBJ1-1,.,TGCGCCAGCAGTCAATCGAGAGGGATGAACACTGAAGCTTTCTTT,CASSQSRGMNTEAFF